A single sample gave rise to the 3 T cell receptor beta chains below, sequenced in a study of shared clonotypes between healthy human individuals. Only CD45RO-negative cells positively selected for CCR7 counted as naive CD8 cells, so terminally differentiated effector memory CD45RA+ cells were excluded. Sequenced by immunoSEQ multiplex PCR; TCRdb stores in-frame clones only, minus some. The profile shows more than 600,000 clones, 92% of them singletons. What was sequenced was naive CD8+ T cells sorted from blood. Receptors were obtained from a man aged 30 to 45 in good health.

The chain has TRBV29-1 and TRBJ1-1; the match to TRBD1 covers 9 bases. CDR3 length: 16 amino acids. V dropped 2 bases and J dropped 0; count of bases not matched to a gene: 7. CDR1 SQVTM and CDR2 ANQGSEA come from the germline V gene. CDR3: CSVEYSWDRVNTEAFF. The CDR3 region has the DNA TGCAGCGTTGAATATTCCTGGGACAGGGTGAACACTGAAGCTTTCTTT.

This rearrangement joins TRBV13 to TRBJ2-1; D unresolved. Germline CDR1 is PRHDT and CDR2 is FYEKMQ (reference sequence). The V and J ends lost 0 bases and 2 bases respectively, with 5 bases between them. This CDR3 comprises 14 residues. CDR3 coding DNA: TGTGCCAGCAGCTTAGGACAGACCTACAATGAGCAGTTCTTC. It encodes CASSLGQTYNEQFF.

CDR3 amino acids: CSVTRGDTGELFF. The CDR3 DNA follows: TGCAGCGTTACAAGGGGGGACACCGGGGAGCTGTTTTTT. This chain uses TRBV29-1 with TRBJ2-2, with D perhaps matching TRBD1 or TRBD2 (6 bases each). V dropped 5 bases and J dropped 3 bases, with 10 bases sitting between them. CDR1 is SQVTM and CDR2 is ANQGSEA in the germline V gene. CDR3 size: 13 residues.